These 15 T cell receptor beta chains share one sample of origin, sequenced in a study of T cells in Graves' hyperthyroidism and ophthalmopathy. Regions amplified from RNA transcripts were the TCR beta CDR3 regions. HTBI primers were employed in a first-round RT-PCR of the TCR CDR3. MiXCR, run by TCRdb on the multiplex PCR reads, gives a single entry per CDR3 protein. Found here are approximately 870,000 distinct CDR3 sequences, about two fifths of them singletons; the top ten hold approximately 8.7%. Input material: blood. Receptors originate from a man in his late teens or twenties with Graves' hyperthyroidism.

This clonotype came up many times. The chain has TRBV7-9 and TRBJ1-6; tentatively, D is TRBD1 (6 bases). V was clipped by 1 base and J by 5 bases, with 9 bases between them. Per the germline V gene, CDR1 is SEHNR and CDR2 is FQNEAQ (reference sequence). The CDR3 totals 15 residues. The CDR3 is CASSLGRGDNSPLHF. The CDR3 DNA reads TGTGCCAGCAGCTTAGGGAGGGGGGATAATTCACCCCTCCACTTT.

The CDR3 is CASSLGRELETQYF. DNA of the CDR3: TGTGCCAGCAGCTTAGGTCGGGAATTGGAGACCCAGTACTTC. This chain links TRBV7-8 with TRBJ2-5, with a tentative D call TRBD2 (5 bases). Between the trimmed V and J ends, which lost 1 base and 5 bases, there was a span of 11 bases. The CDR3 has 14 residues. Germline V gene data show CDR1 as SGHVS and CDR2 as FQNEAQ. The complete variable domain, with remaining parts taken from reference TRBV7-8 and TRBJ2-5, reads GAGVSQSPRYKVAKRGQDVALRCDPISGHVSLFWYQQALGQGPEFLTYFQNEAQLDKSGLPSDRFFAERPEGSVSTLKIQRTQQEDSAVYLCASSLGRELETQYFGPGTRLLVL.

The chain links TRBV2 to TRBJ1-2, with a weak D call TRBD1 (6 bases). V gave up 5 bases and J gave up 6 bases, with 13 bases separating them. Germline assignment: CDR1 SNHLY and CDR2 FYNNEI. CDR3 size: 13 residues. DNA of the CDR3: TGTGCCAGCAGTAAACAGGGAGGGAATGGCTACACCTTC. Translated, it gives CASSKQGGNGYTF.

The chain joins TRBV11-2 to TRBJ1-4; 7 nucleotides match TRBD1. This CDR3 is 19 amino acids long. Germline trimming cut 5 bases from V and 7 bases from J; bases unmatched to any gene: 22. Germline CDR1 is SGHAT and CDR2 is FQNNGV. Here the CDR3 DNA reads TGTGCCAGCAGCCTGCAATCGGAACAGGGGAGACGGTTACGTGAAAAACTGTTTTTT. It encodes CASSLQSEQGRRLREKLFF. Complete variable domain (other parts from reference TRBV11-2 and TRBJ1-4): EAGVAQSPRYKIIEKRQSVAFWCNPISGHATLYWYQQILGQGPKLLIQFQNNGVVDDSQLPKDRFSAERLKGVDSTLKIQPAKLEDSAVYLCASSLQSEQGRRLREKLFFGSGTQLSVL.

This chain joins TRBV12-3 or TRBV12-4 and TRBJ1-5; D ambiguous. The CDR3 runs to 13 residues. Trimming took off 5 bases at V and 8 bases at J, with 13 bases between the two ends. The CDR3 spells CASSNKALEPQHF. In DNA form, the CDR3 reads TGTGCCAGCAGTAACAAGGCCCTGGAGCCCCAGCATTTT.

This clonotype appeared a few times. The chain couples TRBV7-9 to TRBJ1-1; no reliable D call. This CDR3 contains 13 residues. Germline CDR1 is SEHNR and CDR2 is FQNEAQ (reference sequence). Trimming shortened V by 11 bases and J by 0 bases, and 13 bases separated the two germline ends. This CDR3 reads CAAFDFVNTEAFF. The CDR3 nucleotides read TGTGCCGCGTTTGACTTCGTGAACACTGAAGCTTTCTTT. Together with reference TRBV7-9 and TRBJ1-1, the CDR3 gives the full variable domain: DTGVSQNPRHKITKRGQNVTFRCDPISEHNRLYWYRQTLGQGPEFLTYFQNEAQLEKSRLLSDRFSAERPKGSFSTLEIQRTEQGDSAMYLCAAFDFVNTEAFFGQGTRLTVV.

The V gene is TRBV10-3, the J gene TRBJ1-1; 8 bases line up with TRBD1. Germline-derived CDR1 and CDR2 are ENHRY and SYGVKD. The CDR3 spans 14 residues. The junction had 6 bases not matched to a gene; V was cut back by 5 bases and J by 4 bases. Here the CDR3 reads CAISPGGLSTEAFF. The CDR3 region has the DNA TGTGCCATCAGTCCAGGGGGCCTGAGCACTGAAGCTTTCTTT.

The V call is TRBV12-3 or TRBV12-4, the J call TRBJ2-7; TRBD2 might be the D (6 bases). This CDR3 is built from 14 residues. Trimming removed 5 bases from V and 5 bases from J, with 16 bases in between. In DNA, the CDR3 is TGTGCCAGCAGTCTCCGACTAGGACCCAACGAGCAGTACTTC. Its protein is CASSLRLGPNEQYF.

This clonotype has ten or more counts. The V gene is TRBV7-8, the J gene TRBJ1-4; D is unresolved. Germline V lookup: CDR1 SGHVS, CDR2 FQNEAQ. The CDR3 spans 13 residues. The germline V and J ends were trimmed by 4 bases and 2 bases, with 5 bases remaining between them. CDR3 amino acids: CASSWPTNEKLFF. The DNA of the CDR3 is TGTGCCAGCAGCTGGCCTACTAATGAAAAACTGTTTTTT. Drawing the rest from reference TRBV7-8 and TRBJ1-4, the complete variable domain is GAGVSQSPRYKVAKRGQDVALRCDPISGHVSLFWYQQALGQGPEFLTYFQNEAQLDKSGLPSDRFFAERPEGSVSTLKIQRTQQEDSAVYLCASSWPTNEKLFFGSGTQLSVL.

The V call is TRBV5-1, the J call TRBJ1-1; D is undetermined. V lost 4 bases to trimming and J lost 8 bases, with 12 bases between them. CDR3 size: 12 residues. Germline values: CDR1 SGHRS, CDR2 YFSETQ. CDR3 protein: CASSLGKMEAFF. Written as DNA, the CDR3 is TGCGCCAGCAGCCTCGGGAAAATGGAAGCTTTCTTT.

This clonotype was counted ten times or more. CDR3 loop: CASSLATVASYGYTF. CDR3 sequence (DNA): TGCGCCAGCAGCTTGGCCACCGTCGCTTCCTATGGCTACACCTTC. This rearrangement joins TRBV5-1 to TRBJ1-2; D call uncertain. This CDR3 comprises 15 residues. V gave up 0 bases and J gave up 4 bases, with 13 bases separating them. Per the germline V gene, CDR1 is SGHRS and CDR2 is YFSETQ.

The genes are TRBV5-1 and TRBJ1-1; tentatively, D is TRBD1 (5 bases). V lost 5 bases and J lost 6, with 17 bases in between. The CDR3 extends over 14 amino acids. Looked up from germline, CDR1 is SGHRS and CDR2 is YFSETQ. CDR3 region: CASRKRGGKAEAFF. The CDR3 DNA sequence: TGCGCCAGCAGAAAACGGGGGGGTAAGGCTGAAGCTTTCTTT. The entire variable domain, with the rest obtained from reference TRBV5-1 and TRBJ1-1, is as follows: KAGVTQTPRYLIKTRGQQVTLSCSPISGHRSVSWYQQTPGQGLQFLFEYFSETQRNKGNFPGRFSGRQFSNSRSEMNVSTLELGDSALYLCASRKRGGKAEAFFGQGTRLTVV.

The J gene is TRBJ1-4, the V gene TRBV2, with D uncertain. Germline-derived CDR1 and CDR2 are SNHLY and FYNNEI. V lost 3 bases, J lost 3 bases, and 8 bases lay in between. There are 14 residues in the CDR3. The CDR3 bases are TGTGCCAGCAGTGATGGGTCGGCTAATGAAAAACTGTTTTTT. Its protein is CASSDGSANEKLFF.

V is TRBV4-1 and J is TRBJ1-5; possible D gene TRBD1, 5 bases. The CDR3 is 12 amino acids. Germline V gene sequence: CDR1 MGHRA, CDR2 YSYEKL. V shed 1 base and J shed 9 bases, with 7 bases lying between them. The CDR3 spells CASSQVGGPQHF. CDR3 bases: TGCGCCAGCAGCCAAGTTGGGGGGCCCCAGCATTTT.

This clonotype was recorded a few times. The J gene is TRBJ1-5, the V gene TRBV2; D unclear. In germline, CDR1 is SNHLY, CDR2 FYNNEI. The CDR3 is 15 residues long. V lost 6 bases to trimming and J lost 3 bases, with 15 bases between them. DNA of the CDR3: TGTGCCAGCAGAGGAGACATTTCCGTCAATCAGCCCCAGCATTTT. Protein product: CASRGDISVNQPQHF.